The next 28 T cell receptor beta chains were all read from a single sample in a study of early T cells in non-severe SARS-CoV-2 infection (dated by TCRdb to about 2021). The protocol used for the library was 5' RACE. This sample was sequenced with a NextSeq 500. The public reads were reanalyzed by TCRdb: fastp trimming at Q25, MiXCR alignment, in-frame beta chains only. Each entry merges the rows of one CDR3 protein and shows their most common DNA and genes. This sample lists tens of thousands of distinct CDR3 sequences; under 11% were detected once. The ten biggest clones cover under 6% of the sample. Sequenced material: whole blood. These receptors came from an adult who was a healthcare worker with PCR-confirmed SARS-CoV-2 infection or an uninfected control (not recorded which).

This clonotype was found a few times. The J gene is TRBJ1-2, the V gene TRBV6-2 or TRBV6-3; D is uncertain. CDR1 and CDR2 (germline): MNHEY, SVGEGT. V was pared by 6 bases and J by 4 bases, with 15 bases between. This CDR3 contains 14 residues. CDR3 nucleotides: TGTGCCAGCAGCAAAAAAGCCGGCGGCTATGGCTACACCTTC. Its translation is CASSKKAGGYGYTF.

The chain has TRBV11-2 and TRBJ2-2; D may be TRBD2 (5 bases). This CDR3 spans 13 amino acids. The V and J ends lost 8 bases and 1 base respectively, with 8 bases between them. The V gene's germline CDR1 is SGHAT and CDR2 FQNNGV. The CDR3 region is CASGLLNTGELFF. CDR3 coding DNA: TGTGCCAGCGGACTCTTGAACACCGGGGAGCTGTTTTTT.

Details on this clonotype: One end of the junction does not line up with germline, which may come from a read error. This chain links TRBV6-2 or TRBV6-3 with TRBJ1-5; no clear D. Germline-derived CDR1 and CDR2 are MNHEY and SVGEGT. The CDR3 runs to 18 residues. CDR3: CANSTRDPALAWRQPQHF. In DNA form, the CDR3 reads TGTGCCAACAGTACCCGAGATCCCGCACTCGCTTGGCGTCAGCCCCAGCATTTT.

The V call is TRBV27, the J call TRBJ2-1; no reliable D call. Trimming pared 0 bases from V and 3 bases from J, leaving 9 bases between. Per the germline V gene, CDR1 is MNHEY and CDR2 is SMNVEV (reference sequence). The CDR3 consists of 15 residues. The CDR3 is CASSLSPPFYNEQFF. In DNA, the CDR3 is TGTGCCAGCAGTTTATCTCCCCCCTTCTACAATGAGCAGTTCTTC.

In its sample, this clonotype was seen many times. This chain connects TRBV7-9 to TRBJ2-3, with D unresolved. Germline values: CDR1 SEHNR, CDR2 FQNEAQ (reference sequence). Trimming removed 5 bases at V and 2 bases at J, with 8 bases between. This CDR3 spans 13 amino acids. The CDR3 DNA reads TGTGCCAGCAGCCAGAGCATCACAGATACGCAGTATTTT. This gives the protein CASSQSITDTQYF.

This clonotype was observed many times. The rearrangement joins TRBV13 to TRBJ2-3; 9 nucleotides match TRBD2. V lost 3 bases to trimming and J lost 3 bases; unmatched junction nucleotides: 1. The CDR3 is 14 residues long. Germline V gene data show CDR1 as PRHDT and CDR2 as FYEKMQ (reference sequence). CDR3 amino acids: CASSFAGGTDTQYF. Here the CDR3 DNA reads TGTGCCAGCAGCTTTGCGGGAGGGACAGATACGCAGTATTTT.

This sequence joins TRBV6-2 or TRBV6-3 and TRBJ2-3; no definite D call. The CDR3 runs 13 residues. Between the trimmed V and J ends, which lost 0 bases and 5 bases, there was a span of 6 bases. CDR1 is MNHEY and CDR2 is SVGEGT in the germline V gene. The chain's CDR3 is CASSYSLVDTQYF. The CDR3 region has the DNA TGTGCCAGCAGTTACTCCCTAGTAGATACGCAGTATTTT.

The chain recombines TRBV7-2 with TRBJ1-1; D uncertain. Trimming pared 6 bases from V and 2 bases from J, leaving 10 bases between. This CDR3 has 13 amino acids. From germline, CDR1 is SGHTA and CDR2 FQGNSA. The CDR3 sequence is CASRQQRNTEAFF. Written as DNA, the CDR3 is TGTGCCAGCAGGCAACAGAGAAACACTGAAGCTTTCTTT.

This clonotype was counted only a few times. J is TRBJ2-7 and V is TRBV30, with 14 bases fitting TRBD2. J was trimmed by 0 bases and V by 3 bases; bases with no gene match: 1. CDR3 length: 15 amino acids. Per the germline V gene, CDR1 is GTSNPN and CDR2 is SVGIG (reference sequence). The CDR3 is CAWSGTSGSSYEQYF. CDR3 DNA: TGTGCCTGGAGCGGGACTAGCGGGAGCTCCTACGAGCAGTACTTC.

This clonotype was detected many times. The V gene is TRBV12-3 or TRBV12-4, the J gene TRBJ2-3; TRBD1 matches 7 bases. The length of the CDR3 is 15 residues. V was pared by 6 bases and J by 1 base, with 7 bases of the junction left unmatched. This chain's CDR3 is CASSVTGPGTDTQYF. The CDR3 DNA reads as TGTGCCAGCAGCGTGACAGGGCCAGGCACAGATACGCAGTATTTT.

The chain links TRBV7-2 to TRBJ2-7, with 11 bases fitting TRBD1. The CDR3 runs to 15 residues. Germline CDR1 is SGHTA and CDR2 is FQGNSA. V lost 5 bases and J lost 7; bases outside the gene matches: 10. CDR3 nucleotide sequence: TGTGCCAGCAGCGACAGGACAGGGGGCCCAATGGAGCAGTACTTC. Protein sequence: CASSDRTGGPMEQYF.

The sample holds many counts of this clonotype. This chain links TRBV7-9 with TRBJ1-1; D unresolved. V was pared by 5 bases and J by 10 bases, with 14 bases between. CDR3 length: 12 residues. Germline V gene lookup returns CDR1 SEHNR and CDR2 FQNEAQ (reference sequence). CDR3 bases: TGTGCCAGCAGCCCTGAATTTCTCGGAGCTTTCTTT. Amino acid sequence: CASSPEFLGAFF.

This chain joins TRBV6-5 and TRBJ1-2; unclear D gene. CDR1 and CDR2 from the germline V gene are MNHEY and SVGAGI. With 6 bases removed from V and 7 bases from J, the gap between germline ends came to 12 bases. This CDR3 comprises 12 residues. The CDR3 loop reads CASSLGLGGYTF. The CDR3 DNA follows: TGTGCCAGCAGCCTGGGATTGGGTGGCTACACCTTC.

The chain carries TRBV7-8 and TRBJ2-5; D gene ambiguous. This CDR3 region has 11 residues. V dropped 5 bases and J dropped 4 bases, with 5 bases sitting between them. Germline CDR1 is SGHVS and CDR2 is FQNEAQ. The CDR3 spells CASSGLETQYF. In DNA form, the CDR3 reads TGTGCCAGCAGCGGTTTAGAGACCCAGTACTTC.

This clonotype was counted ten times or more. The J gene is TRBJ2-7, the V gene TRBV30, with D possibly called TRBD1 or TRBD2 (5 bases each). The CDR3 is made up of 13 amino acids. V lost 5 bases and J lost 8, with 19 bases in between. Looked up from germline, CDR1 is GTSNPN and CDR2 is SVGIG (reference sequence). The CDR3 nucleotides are TGTGCCTGGGAAAGGGACCCTCATGTCCAGCAGTACTTC. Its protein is CAWERDPHVQQYF.

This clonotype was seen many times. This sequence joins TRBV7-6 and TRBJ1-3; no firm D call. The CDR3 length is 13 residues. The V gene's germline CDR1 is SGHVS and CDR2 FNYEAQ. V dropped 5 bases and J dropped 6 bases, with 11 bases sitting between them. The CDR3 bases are TGTGCCAGCAGCGCGGAGGCTGAAAACACCATATATTTT. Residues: CASSAEAENTIYF.

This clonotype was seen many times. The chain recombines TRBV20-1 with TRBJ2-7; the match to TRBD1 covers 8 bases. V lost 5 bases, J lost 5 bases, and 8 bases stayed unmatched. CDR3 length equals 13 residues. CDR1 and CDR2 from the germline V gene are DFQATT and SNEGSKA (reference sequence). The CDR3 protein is CSAPRTGPHEQYF. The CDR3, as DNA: TGCAGTGCTCCCCGGACAGGGCCCCACGAGCAGTACTTC.

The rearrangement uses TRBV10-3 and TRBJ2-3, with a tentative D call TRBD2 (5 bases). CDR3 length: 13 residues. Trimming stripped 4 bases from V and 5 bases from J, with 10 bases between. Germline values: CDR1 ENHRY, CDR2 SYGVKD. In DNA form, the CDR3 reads TGTGCCATCAGTGCGGGATGGAAAGATACGCAGTATTTT. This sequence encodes CAISAGWKDTQYF.

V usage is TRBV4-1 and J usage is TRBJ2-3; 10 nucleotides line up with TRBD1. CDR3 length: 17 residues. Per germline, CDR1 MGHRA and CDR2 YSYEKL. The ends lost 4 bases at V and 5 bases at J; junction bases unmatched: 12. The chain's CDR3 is CASSRLEGQGFVDTQYF. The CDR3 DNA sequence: TGCGCCAGCAGCCGATTAGAGGGACAGGGGTTTGTAGATACGCAGTATTTT.

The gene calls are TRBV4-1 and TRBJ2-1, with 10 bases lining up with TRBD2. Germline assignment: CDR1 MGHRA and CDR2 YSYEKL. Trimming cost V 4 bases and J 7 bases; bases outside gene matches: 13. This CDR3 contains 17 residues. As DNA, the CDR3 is TGCGCCAGCAGCCTGATAGCGGGGGGCAGGTTGAGTAATGAGCAGTTCTTC. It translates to CASSLIAGGRLSNEQFF.

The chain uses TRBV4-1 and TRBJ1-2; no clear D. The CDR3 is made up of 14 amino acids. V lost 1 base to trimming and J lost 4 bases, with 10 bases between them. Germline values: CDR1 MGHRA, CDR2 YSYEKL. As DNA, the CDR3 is TGCGCCAGCAGCCAAGGACCCTTAGGCTATGGCTACACCTTC. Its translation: CASSQGPLGYGYTF.

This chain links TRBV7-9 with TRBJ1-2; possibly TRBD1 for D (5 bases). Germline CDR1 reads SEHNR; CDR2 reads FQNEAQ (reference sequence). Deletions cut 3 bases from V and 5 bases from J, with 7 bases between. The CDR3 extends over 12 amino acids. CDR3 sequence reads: CASSLAGYGYTF. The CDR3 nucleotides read TGTGCCAGCAGCTTGGCAGGGTATGGCTACACCTTC.

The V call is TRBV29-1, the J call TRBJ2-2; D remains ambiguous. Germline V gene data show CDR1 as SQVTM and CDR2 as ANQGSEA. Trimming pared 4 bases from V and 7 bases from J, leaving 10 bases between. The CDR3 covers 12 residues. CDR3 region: CSVGRMGGELFF. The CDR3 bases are TGCAGCGTTGGCAGGATGGGCGGGGAGCTGTTTTTT.

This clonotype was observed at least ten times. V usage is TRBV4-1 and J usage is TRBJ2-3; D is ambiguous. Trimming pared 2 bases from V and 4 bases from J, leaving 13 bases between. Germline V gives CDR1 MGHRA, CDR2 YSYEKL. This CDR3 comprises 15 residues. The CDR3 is CASSQRSGPADTQYF. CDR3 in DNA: TGCGCCAGCAGCCAACGATCTGGGCCAGCAGATACGCAGTATTTT.

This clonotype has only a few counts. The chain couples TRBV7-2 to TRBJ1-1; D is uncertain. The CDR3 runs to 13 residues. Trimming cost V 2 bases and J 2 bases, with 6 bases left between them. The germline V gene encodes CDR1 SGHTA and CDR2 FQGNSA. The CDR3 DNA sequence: TGTGCCAGCAGCTTAAACAGCAACACTGAAGCTTTCTTT. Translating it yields CASSLNSNTEAFF.

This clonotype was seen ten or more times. This CDR3 is CASRSGTSGRRSYNEQFF. Here the CDR3 DNA reads TGTGCCAGCAGGTCCGGGACTAGCGGGAGAAGGTCCTACAATGAGCAGTTCTTC. This rearrangement joins TRBV7-2 to TRBJ2-1; 14 bases align to TRBD2. J gave up 1 base and V 6 bases, and 8 bases lay outside the gene matches. Per the germline V gene, CDR1 is SGHTA and CDR2 is FQGNSA. The CDR3 covers 18 residues.

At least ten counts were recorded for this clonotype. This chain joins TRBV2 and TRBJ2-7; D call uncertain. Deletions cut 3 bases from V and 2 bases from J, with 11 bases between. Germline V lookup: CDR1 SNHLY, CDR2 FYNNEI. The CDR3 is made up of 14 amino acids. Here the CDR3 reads CASSDTRPPYEQYF. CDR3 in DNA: TGTGCCAGCAGTGATACCCGACCACCCTACGAGCAGTACTTC.

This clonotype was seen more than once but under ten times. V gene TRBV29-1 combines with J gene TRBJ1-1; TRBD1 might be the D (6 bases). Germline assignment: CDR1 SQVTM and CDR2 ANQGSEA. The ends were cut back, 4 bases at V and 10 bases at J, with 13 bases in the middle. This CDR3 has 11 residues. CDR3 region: CSVGQAPAAFF. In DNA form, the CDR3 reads TGCAGCGTTGGACAGGCTCCCGCAGCTTTCTTT.